A single sample is the source of the 26 T cell receptor beta chains below, sequenced in a study of T cell responses to AZD1222 COVID-19 vaccine (dated by TCRdb to the early 2020s). Reading the label with the study, this specimen's time point is: baseline before first vaccination. The receptor library was made with the immunoSEQ multiplex PCR assay. Here the immuneACCESS table is served through TCRdb, limited to in-frame sequences with V and J called. Missing clones are a known gap in these copies; in checked studies unresolved V genes cover under half, and the rest lacks a known reason. Here the sample has about 140,000 clones; approximately 90% occur a single time. The ten largest make up about 5.9% of the sample. The starting material was peripheral blood, obtained on day 0 of AZD1222 vaccination. The receptors stem from an adult in good health.

The genes are TRBV6-2 or TRBV6-3 and TRBJ1-4, with TRBD1 matching over 9 bases. The CDR3 totals 14 residues. V was pared by 5 bases and J by 8 bases, with 6 bases of the junction left unmatched. Germline loops: CDR1 MNHEY, CDR2 SVGEGT. The CDR3 bases are TGTGCCAGCAGTCCCGAGGGACAGGGAGAAAAACTGTTTTTT. It yields the protein CASSPEGQGEKLFF.

V and J are TRBV29-1 and TRBJ1-1; TRBD1 might be the D (5 bases). This CDR3 region has 13 residues. Germline V CDR1 and CDR2: SQVTM, ANQGSEA. Trimming pared 5 bases from V and 6 bases from J, leaving 16 bases between. The CDR3 sequence: CSVPGTTGAEAFF. CDR3 nucleotides: TGCAGCGTTCCCGGGACCACGGGGGCTGAAGCTTTCTTT.

The V call is TRBV2, the J call TRBJ2-2; 9 bases are shared with TRBD1. This CDR3 spans 16 amino acids. Germline V CDR1 and CDR2: SNHLY, FYNNEI. The CDR3 DNA follows: TGTGCAGAACCGAGATCGCCGGGACAGGGCATAGGGGAGCTGTTTTTT. This gives the protein CAEPRSPGQGIGELFF.

The chain links TRBV29-1 to TRBJ2-1; 13 nucleotides agree with TRBD2. V lost 4 bases and J lost 0; bases outside the gene matches: 3. Germline CDR1 and CDR2: SQVTM and ANQGSEA. The CDR3 sequence is 16 residues long. CDR3 bases: TGCAGCGTTGCGGGACTAGCGGGACGCTCCTACAATGAGCAGTTCTTC. Translation: CSVAGLAGRSYNEQFF.

The V and J genes are TRBV3-1 (or the pseudogene TRBV3-2) and TRBJ2-1; 10 nucleotides match TRBD2. The V segment lost 2 bases and the J segment 9 bases; nucleotides outside the gene matches: 7. Germline V gives CDR1 LGHDT, CDR2 YNNKEL (reference sequence). The CDR3 contains 15 residues. The CDR3 DNA is TGTGCCAGCAGCCAATCAAGCGGGAGGGCCGGTGAGCAGTTCTTC. This sequence encodes CASSQSSGRAGEQFF.

The rearrangement uses TRBV9 and TRBJ1-3, with D possibly matching TRBD1 (6 bases). Germline assignment: CDR1 SGDLS and CDR2 YYNGEE. This CDR3 has 15 amino acids. V shed 0 bases and J shed 4 bases, with 11 bases lying between them. CDR3 loop: CASSVAGAGGNTIYF. The CDR3 bases are TGTGCCAGCAGCGTAGCAGGGGCAGGGGGAAACACCATATATTTT. Complete variable domain (other parts from reference TRBV9 and TRBJ1-3): DSGVTQTPKHLITATGQRVTLRCSPRSGDLSVYWYQQSLDQGLQFLIQYYNGEERAKGNILERFSAQQFPDLHSELNLSSLELGDSALYFCASSVAGAGGNTIYFGEGSWLTVV.

This chain joins TRBV19 and TRBJ1-5, with a tentative D call TRBD1 (5 bases). The CDR3 is 15 amino acids. The V gene lost 6 bases and the J gene lost 2 bases, with 14 bases spanning the gap. Germline-derived CDR1 and CDR2 are LNHDA and SQIVND (reference sequence). For the CDR3, the DNA is TGTGCCAGTAGGGACGGCCTGGGGGGCAATCAGCCCCAGCATTTT. It encodes CASRDGLGGNQPQHF.

The gene calls are TRBV11-2 and TRBJ2-4, with D tentatively TRBD1 (6 bases). The CDR3 spans 18 residues. Germline V CDR1 and CDR2: SGHAT, FQNNGV. Trimming shortened V by 4 bases and J by 6 bases, and 25 bases separated the two germline ends. Written as DNA, the CDR3 is TGTGCCAGCAGCTGGTATAGGACGGACAGTAGCACCCGAAACATTCAGTACTTC. Translation gives CASSWYRTDSSTRNIQYF.

V usage is TRBV6-5 and J usage is TRBJ1-1; D uncertain. CDR1 is MNHEY and CDR2 is SVGAGI in the germline V gene. Between the trimmed V and J ends, which lost 0 bases and 4 bases, there was a span of 9 bases. The CDR3 spans 14 residues. The CDR3, as DNA: TGTGCCAGCAGTTACTCGATGAAAGGCACTGAAGCTTTCTTT. As protein: CASSYSMKGTEAFF.

J is TRBJ1-4 and V is TRBV5-1, with a tentative D call TRBD1 (6 bases). CDR3 size: 15 residues. With 0 bases removed from V and 4 bases from J, the gap between germline ends came to 10 bases. Germline assignment: CDR1 SGHRS and CDR2 YFSETQ. CDR3 bases: TGCGCCAGCAGCTTGGACGGACAGCGTAATGAAAAACTGTTTTTT. It codes for CASSLDGQRNEKLFF.

The V call is TRBV6-6, the J call TRBJ1-1, with a tentative D call TRBD1 (6 bases). The V end lost 7 bases, the J end lost 1 base, and 13 bases lay between the germline ends. CDR1 and CDR2 from the germline V gene are MNHNY and SVGAGI (reference sequence). The CDR3 contains 14 residues. In DNA form, the CDR3 reads TGTGCCAGCACCCTGGGAGGGGGGAACACTGAAGCTTTCTTT. Its translation: CASTLGGGNTEAFF.

The chain carries TRBV5-6 and TRBJ2-7, with D tentatively TRBD1 or TRBD2 (5 bases each). The germline V gene has CDR1 SGHDT and CDR2 YYEEEE. V lost 0 bases, J lost 4 bases, and 14 bases lay in between. This CDR3 region has 15 residues. CDR3 loop: CASSLGGGGGYEQYF. DNA of the CDR3: TGTGCCAGCAGCTTGGGGGGCGGTGGAGGATACGAGCAGTACTTC.

The chain links TRBV30 to TRBJ2-7; D not certain. Germline-derived CDR1 and CDR2 are GTSNPN and SVGIG (reference sequence). The CDR3 runs to 15 residues. Trimming removed 0 bases from V and 1 base from J, with 13 bases in between. CDR3 in amino acids: CAWSVIGGLSYEQYF. For the CDR3, the DNA is TGTGCCTGGAGTGTAATCGGCGGATTATCCTACGAGCAGTACTTC.

CDR3 nucleotide sequence: TGTGCCAGCAGTCCCCCCGGAGCGAATGGCTACACCTTC. It codes for CASSPPGANGYTF. This rearrangement joins TRBV12-3 or TRBV12-4 to TRBJ1-2; D gene uncertain. Trimming removed 5 bases at V and 6 bases at J, with 13 bases between. The length of the CDR3 is 13 residues.

The chain employs TRBV7-8 and TRBJ2-7, with a possible D match to TRBD2 (5 bases). CDR3 length: 15 residues. With 1 base removed from V and 2 bases from J, the gap between germline ends came to 12 bases. Germline CDR1 and CDR2: SGHVS and FQNEAQ. The CDR3 spells CASSLDRTPTYEQYF. The CDR3 nucleotides are TGTGCCAGCAGCTTAGATAGGACTCCTACCTACGAGCAGTACTTC. The whole variable domain, filled in from reference TRBV7-8 and TRBJ2-7, reads GAGVSQSPRYKVAKRGQDVALRCDPISGHVSLFWYQQALGQGPEFLTYFQNEAQLDKSGLPSDRFFAERPEGSVSTLKIQRTQQEDSAVYLCASSLDRTPTYEQYFGPGTRLTVT.

The chain joins TRBV7-9 to TRBJ1-3; tentative D call: TRBD1 (5 bases). Trimming took off 8 bases at V and 4 bases at J, with 12 bases between the two ends. The CDR3 is made up of 13 amino acids. CDR1 SEHNR and CDR2 FQNEAQ come from the germline V gene (reference sequence). CDR3 in amino acids: CASALGAGNTIYF. The CDR3 DNA follows: TGTGCCAGCGCCCTCGGGGCAGGAAACACCATATATTTT.

The chain has TRBV25-1 and TRBJ1-6; D is unresolved. Germline V gives CDR1 MGHDK, CDR2 SYGVNS. This CDR3 comprises 13 residues. The V and J ends lost 6 bases and 7 bases respectively, with 10 bases between them. CDR3 coding DNA: TGTGCCAGCAGGGCCAAAGGGAATTCACCCCTCCACTTT. Its protein is CASRAKGNSPLHF.

V is TRBV7-2 and J is TRBJ1-2; tentative D call: TRBD1 (5 bases). The V gene's germline CDR1 is SGHTA and CDR2 FQGNSA. This CDR3 has 15 amino acids. V lost 6 bases and J 6 bases, leaving 20 bases between the germline ends. The DNA of the CDR3 is TGTGCCAGCAGACTAGCCGGGACTGCTAGGGATGGCTACACCTTC. Protein product: CASRLAGTARDGYTF.

The chain carries TRBV7-3 and TRBJ2-2; no definite D call. Germline assignment: CDR1 SGHTA and CDR2 FQGTGA. The CDR3 is 14 amino acids. V was shortened by 5 bases and J by 5 bases, with 12 bases between the two germline ends. The CDR3 bases are TGTGCCAGCAGCCCCGGTGTGAAAACCGGGGAGCTGTTTTTT. The encoded protein is CASSPGVKTGELFF.

The genes are TRBV4-2 and TRBJ2-5, with 12 bases that match TRBD2. Germline V gene sequence: CDR1 LGHNA, CDR2 YNFKEQ. This CDR3 has 20 residues. The J segment lost 5 bases and the V segment lost 0 bases, leaving 16 bases of the junction unmatched. The CDR3: CASSQDGVSTSGSTRETQYF. For the CDR3, the DNA is TGTGCCAGCAGCCAAGATGGGGTCTCGACTAGCGGGAGTACGCGGGAGACCCAGTACTTC.

CDR3 nucleotides: TGTGCCTGGACCCACAGGGGGCCGGACGAGCAGTACTTC. Translating gives CAWTHRGPDEQYF. The chain links TRBV30 to TRBJ2-7, with 9 bases that match TRBD1. Trimming at V came to 4 bases and at J to 5 bases, leaving 6 bases not matched to a gene. CDR3 length equals 13 residues. Germline V gene data show CDR1 as GTSNPN and CDR2 as SVGIG (reference sequence).

V and J are TRBV27 and TRBJ1-1, with a weak D call TRBD1 (5 bases). The CDR3 length is 16 residues. Germline V lookup: CDR1 MNHEY, CDR2 SMNVEV (reference sequence). V lost 2 bases and J lost 0, with 13 bases in between. The CDR3 DNA reads TGTGCCAGCAGTTTAGCCAGGGAAAGAGTGAACACTGAAGCTTTCTTT. Its translation is CASSLARERVNTEAFF.

The chain uses TRBV9 and TRBJ1-1; maybe TRBD1 (5 bases). The CDR3 has 15 residues. CDR1 and CDR2 (germline): SGDLS, YYNGEE. V shed 4 bases and J shed 0 bases, with 13 bases lying between them. This chain's CDR3 is CASSSTGLMNTEAFF. CDR3 nucleotide sequence: TGTGCCAGCAGCTCCACGGGACTGATGAACACTGAAGCTTTCTTT.

The chain links TRBV19 to TRBJ1-5; TRBD1 agrees at 10 bases. CDR1 is LNHDA and CDR2 is SQIVND in the germline V gene (reference sequence). The CDR3 spans 13 residues. The V and J ends lost 7 bases and 7 bases, in that order; junction bases with no gene match: 4. The CDR3 protein is CASTLDRGQPQHF. In nucleotides, the CDR3 is TGTGCCAGTACCCTGGACAGGGGGCAGCCCCAGCATTTT.

The chain joins TRBV11-2 to TRBJ2-7; no clear D gene. CDR1 SGHAT and CDR2 FQNNGV come from the germline V gene. CDR3 length: 13 residues. V shed 3 bases and J shed 2 bases, with 8 bases lying between them. Written as DNA, the CDR3 is TGTGCCAGCAGCTTCCAGGTCACCTACGAGCAGTACTTC. It specifies CASSFQVTYEQYF.

V and J are TRBV5-5 and TRBJ1-1; 8 bases match TRBD1. CDR3 length: 19 residues. V shed 0 bases, J shed 0 bases, and the junction held 13 bases outside the gene matches. The germline V gene encodes CDR1 SGHKS and CDR2 YYEKEE (reference sequence). The CDR3 DNA sequence: TGTGCCAGCAGCTTGGTTGGGCAGGGGGCAATGTTGATGAACACTGAAGCTTTCTTT. This gives the protein CASSLVGQGAMLMNTEAFF.